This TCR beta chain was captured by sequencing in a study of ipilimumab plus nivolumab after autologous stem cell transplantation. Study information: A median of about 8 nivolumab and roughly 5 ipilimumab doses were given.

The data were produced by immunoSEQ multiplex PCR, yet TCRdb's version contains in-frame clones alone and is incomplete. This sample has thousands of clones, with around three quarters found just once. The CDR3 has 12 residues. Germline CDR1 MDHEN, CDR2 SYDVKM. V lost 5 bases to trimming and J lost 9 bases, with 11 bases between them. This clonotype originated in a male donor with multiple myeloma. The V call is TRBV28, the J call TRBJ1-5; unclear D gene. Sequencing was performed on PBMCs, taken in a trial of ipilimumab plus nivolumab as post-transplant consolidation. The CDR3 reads CASSPFPWPQHF. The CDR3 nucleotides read TGTGCCAGCAGTCCCTTCCCCTGGCCCCAGCATTTT.